This entry describes one TCR beta chain. Germline values: CDR1 LNHDA, CDR2 SQIVND (reference sequence). CDR3 length: 18 residues. V lost 4 bases, J lost 0 bases, and 11 bases stayed unmatched. This sample was included in a study of blood T cell repertoires in COVID-19. Study background: From T cells, B-cell-depleted T cells, or PBMCs came the material, which was cDNA or gDNA.

Authors' analysis steps: Nucleated cell counts were estimated from reference gene primer amplification. Here immunoSEQ multiplex PCR was the method, and the copy in TCRdb shows in-frame clones only, minus some. That table supplies the V and J calls and clone size; D and trimming were determined from the DNA. The sample holds about 200,000 clones; 70% to 90% are singletons and the top ten take 4% to 5%. The chain employs TRBV19 and TRBJ2-3; 9 positions agree with TRBD1. Sequenced input: peripheral blood. This TCR was sampled from a woman at least 80 years old with acute or convalescent COVID-19. CDR3 in DNA: TGTGCCAGTAGTAAAAGGACAGGGGTTACCTCTAGCACAGATACGCAGTATTTT. Its protein product is CASSKRTGVTSSTDTQYF. Complete variable domain (other parts from reference TRBV19 and TRBJ2-3): DGGITQSPKYLFRKEGQNVTLSCEQNLNHDAMYWYRQDPGQGLRLIYYSQIVNDFQKGDIAEGYSVSREKKESFPLTVTSAQKNPTAFYLCASSKRTGVTSSTDTQYFGPGTRLTVL.